This T cell receptor beta chain was documented in a study of T-cell reconstitution after alpha-beta-depleted transplantation in children. The authors prepared the TCRbeta library with unique molecular identifiers. TCRdb fed the PCR reads into MiXCR, producing one record per CDR3 protein. The top ten clones hold about 41% of a sample with some 350,000 distinct CDR3 sequences, about 17% of them seen once. Germline lookup yields CDR1 SGHDN and CDR2 FVKESK. The junction had 8 bases not matched to a gene; V was cut back by 6 bases and J by 4 bases. CDR3 length: 15 amino acids. This clonotype was sampled from a male patient aged 2 to 9 who had a stem cell transplant for acute lymphoblastic leukemia, so the T cells may come from the graft donor. The specimen was PBMCs, mostly from graft donor cells, collected 360 days after TCRalphabeta/CD19-depleted stem cell transplant. The chain links TRBV14 to TRBJ2-3, with 9 bases matching TRBD2. The CDR3 loop reads CASSRIAGEADTQYF. As DNA, the CDR3 is TGTGCCAGCAGTCGAATAGCGGGAGAGGCAGATACGCAGTATTTT.